This T cell receptor (beta chain) was identified in a study of blood T cells in healthy people across ages. A J-beta primer mix and a sample-barcoded 5' primer were used in a second PCR of roughly 6 to 12 cycles. TCRdb used MiXCR to reprocess the 5' RACE reads, holding one entry per CDR3 protein. The sample yields 500,000 to 700,000 distinct CDR3 sequences, roughly 30% seen once. This clonotype was recorded at least ten times. This clonotype originated in a woman of 80 years or more in good health. The specimen was blood.

The CDR3 DNA is TGTGCCAGCAGGAGCCCACAGGGGGGTACCGAGCAGTACTTC. Protein product: CASRSPQGGTEQYF. The V call is TRBV27, the J call TRBJ2-7; the match to TRBD1 covers 8 bases. With 6 bases clipped from V and 6 bases from J, the junction kept 10 bases outside the gene matches. The germline CDR1 and CDR2 sequences are MNHEY and SMNVEV (reference sequence). The CDR3 contains 14 residues.